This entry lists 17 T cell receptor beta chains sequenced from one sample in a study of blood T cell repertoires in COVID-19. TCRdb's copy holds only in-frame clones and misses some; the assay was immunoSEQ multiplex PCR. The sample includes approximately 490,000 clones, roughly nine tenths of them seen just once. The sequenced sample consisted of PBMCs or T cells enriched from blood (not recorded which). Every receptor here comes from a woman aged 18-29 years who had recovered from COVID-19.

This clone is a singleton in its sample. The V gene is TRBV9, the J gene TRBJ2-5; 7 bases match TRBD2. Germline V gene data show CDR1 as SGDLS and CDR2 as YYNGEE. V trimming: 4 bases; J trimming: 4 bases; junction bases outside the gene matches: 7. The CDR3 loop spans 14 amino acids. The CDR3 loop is CASSPRLAGETQYF. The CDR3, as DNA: TGTGCCAGCAGCCCCCGACTAGCAGGAGAGACCCAGTACTTC.

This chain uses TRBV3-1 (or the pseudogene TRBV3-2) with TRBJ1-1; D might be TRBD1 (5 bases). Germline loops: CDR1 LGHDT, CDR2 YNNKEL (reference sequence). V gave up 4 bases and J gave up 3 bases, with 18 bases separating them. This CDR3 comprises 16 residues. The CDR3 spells CASSPTLSRDHTEAFF. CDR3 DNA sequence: TGTGCCAGCAGCCCCACCCTATCCAGGGATCACACTGAAGCTTTCTTT.

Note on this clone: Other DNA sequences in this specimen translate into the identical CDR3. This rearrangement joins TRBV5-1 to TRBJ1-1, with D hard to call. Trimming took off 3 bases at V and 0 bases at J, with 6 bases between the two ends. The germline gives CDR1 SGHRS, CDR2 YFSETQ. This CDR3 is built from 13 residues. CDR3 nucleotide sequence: TGCGCCAGCAGCTCTGGCCTGAACACTGAAGCTTTCTTT. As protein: CASSSGLNTEAFF.

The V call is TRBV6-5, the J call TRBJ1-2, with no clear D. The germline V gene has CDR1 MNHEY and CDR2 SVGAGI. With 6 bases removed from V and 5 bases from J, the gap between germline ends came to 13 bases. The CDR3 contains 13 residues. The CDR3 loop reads CASSLDRRYGYTF. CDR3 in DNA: TGTGCCAGCAGCCTTGACCGGCGGTATGGCTACACCTTC.

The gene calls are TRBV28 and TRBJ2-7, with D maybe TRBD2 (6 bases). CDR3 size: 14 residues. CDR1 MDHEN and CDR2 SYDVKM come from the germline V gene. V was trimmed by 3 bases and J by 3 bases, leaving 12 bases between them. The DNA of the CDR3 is TGTGCCAGCAGTTTCGGGCAGGGAGGCTACGAGCAGTACTTC. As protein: CASSFGQGGYEQYF.

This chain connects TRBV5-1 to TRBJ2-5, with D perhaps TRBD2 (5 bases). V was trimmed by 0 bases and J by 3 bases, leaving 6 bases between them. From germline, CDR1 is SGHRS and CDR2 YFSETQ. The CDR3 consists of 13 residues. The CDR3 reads CASSLELEETQYF. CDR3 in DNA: TGCGCCAGCAGCTTGGAACTAGAAGAGACCCAGTACTTC.

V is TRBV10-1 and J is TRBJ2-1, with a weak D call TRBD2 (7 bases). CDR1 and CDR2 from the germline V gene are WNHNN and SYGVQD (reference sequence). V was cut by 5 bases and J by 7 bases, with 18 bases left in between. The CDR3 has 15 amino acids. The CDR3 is CASSLTAGEGNEQFF. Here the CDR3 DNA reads TGCGCCAGCAGTCTCACCGCAGGGGAGGGAAATGAGCAGTTCTTC.

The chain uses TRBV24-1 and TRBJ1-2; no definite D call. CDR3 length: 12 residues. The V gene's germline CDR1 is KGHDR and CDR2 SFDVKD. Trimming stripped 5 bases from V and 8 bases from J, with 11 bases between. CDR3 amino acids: CATSALDTGYTF. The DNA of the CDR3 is TGTGCCACCAGTGCCCTTGACACGGGCTACACCTTC.

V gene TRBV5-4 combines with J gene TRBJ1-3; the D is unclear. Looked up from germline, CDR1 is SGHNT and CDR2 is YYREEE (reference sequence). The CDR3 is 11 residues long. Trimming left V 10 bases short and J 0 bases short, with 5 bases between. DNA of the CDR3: TGTGCCTCCCTCTCTGGAAACACCATATATTTT. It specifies CASLSGNTIYF.

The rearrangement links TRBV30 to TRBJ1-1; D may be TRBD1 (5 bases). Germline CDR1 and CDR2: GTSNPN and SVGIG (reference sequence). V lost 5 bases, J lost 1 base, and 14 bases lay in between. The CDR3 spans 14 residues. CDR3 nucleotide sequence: TGTGCCTGGTACCCCATGGGGCGGAACACTGAAGCTTTCTTT. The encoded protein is CAWYPMGRNTEAFF. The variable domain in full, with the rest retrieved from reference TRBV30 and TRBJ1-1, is SQTIHQWPATLVQPVGSPLSLECTVEGTSNPNLYWYRQAAGRGLQLLFYSVGIGQISSEVPQNLSASRPQDRQFILSSKKLLLSDSGFYLCAWYPMGRNTEAFFGQGTRLTVV.

The CDR3 bases are TGCGCCAGCAGCTTGGATGGGACAGGGGGCGAGAGGAATGAAAAACTGTTTTTT. It codes for CASSLDGTGGERNEKLFF. This sequence joins TRBV5-1 and TRBJ1-4; 12 positions agree with TRBD1. Germline V CDR1 and CDR2: SGHRS, YFSETQ. The CDR3 consists of 18 residues. V shed 0 bases, J shed 5 bases, and the junction held 8 bases outside the gene matches.

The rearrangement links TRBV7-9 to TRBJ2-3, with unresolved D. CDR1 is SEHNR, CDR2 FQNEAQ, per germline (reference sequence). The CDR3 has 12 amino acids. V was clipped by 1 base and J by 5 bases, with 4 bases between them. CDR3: CASSLERDTQYF. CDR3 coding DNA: TGTGCCAGCAGCTTAGAGAGAGATACGCAGTATTTT.

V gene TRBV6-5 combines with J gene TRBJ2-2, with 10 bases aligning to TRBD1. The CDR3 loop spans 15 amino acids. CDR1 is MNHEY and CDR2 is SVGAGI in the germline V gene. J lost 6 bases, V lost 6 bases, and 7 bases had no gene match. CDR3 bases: TGTGCCAGCAGGGTGATGGGACAGGGGCCCGGGGAGCTGTTTTTT. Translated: CASRVMGQGPGELFF.

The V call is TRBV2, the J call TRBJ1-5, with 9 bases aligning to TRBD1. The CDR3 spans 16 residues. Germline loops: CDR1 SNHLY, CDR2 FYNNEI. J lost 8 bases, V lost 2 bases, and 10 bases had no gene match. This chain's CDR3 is CASSETPRDRAEPQHF. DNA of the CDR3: TGTGCCAGCAGTGAAACCCCCCGGGACAGGGCTGAGCCCCAGCATTTT.

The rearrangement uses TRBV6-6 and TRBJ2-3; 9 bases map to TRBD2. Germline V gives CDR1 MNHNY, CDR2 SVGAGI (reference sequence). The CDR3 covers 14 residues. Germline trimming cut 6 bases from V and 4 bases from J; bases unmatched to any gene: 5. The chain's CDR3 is CASRPRGGADTQYF. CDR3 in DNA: TGTGCCAGCAGGCCGCGGGGGGGCGCAGATACGCAGTATTTT.

The CDR3 reads CASSLSPGSNYGYTF. The CDR3 DNA reads TGTGCCAGCAGCCTTTCTCCCGGTTCTAACTATGGCTACACCTTC. This rearrangement joins TRBV11-2 to TRBJ1-2, with unresolved D. V was trimmed by 5 bases and J by 0 bases, leaving 13 bases between them. The CDR3 runs 15 residues. The germline gives CDR1 SGHAT, CDR2 FQNNGV.

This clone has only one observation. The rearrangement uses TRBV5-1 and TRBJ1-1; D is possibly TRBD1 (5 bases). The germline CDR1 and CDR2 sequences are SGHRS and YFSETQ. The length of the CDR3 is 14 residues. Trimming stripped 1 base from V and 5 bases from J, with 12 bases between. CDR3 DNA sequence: TGCGCCAGCAGCTTGTTAGGGGCCGGGACTGAAGCTTTCTTT. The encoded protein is CASSLLGAGTEAFF.